The T cell receptor beta chain described here comes from a study of vaccination and CD4 T cells after COVID-19. At the level of the study: Post-COVID draws followed diagnosis by a median roughly 93 days (range 35 to 161). For post-vaccine samples, collection took place a median around 72 days after dose two, ranging from 14 to 241. Study-wide findings and caveats: The great majority, 304 of 307 vaccine-specific clones, proved spike mono-reactive in convalescent patients.

Germline CDR1 is DFQATT and CDR2 is SNEGSKA (reference sequence). V gave up 3 bases and J gave up 6 bases, with 12 bases separating them. This CDR3 has 13 amino acids. With the Oncomine TCR Beta short-read assay, DNA from cultured CD4+ T cells was sequenced. TCRdb used MiXCR to reprocess the PCR reads, holding one entry per CDR3 protein. The sample has some 15,000 distinct CDR3 sequences, roughly 50% seen once; the top ten hold over 20%. The time point denotes: late sampling 161 to 241 days after vaccination in three convalescent patients. Regarding treatment: roughly 10-day PBMC culture with coronavirus spike peptide pools or control peptides (ViraFEST assay). The table lists this clonotype with a few counts. Its matching antigen is unknown.

The source material was CD4+ T cells from blood, cultured in vitro, sampled about 7 months after SARS-CoV-2 vaccination. This clonotype was sampled from a human donor who had recovered from COVID-19. The rearrangement uses TRBV20-1 and TRBJ2-1; D could derive from TRBD1 or TRBD2 (5 bases each). The CDR3 DNA reads TGCAGTGCTAGGGGGGAGAATTCCAATGAGCAGTTCTTC. Encoded protein: CSARGENSNEQFF.